The 22 T cell receptor beta chains given below trace back to one sample, sequenced in a study of cytomegalovirus exposure and HLA in healthy donors. The primer mix had 60 Vbeta and 13 Jbeta primers. The table came from immunoSEQ multiplex PCR; TCRdb's copy has only in-frame clones and leaves some out. The sample includes fewer than 150,000 clones. The sample comprised PBMCs. The source is a man between 40 and 49 years old in good health and CMV-seronegative.

The CDR3 is CASSIDIQERGNSPLHF. The DNA of the CDR3 is TGTGCCAGTAGTATAGATATACAGGAAAGGGGTAATTCACCCCTCCACTTT. The chain has TRBV19 and TRBJ1-6, with D possibly being TRBD1 (5 bases). This CDR3 is 17 amino acids long. The germline V gene encodes CDR1 LNHDA and CDR2 SQIVND (reference sequence). V dropped 0 bases and J dropped 6 bases, with 15 bases sitting between them.

The V call is TRBV27, the J call TRBJ1-2; TRBD1 aligns across 7 bases. J was trimmed by 7 bases and V by 6 bases; bases with no gene match: 11. The CDR3 runs to 14 residues. The germline CDR1 and CDR2 sequences are MNHEY and SMNVEV (reference sequence). In DNA form, the CDR3 reads TGTGCCAGCAGCGACCGACCACAGGGGTTTGGCTACACCTTC. Amino acid sequence: CASSDRPQGFGYTF.

CDR3 in amino acids: CASRASPGSTYGYTF. DNA of the CDR3: TGTGCCAGCAGAGCTAGTCCGGGTTCAACGTATGGCTACACCTTC. The rearrangement links TRBV2 to TRBJ1-2; D is unresolved. The germline V gene encodes CDR1 SNHLY and CDR2 FYNNEI. V lost 6 bases and J lost 5, with 19 bases in between. The CDR3 spans 15 residues.

The chain couples TRBV4-1 to TRBJ2-7; no definite D call. CDR1 is MGHRA and CDR2 is YSYEKL in the germline V gene. V was cut by 2 bases and J by 2 bases, with 16 bases left in between. This CDR3 has 16 amino acids. CDR3 amino acids: CASSQLSASGPYEQYF. DNA for the CDR3: TGCGCCAGCAGCCAATTGTCGGCCTCAGGCCCCTACGAGCAGTACTTC.

This chain links TRBV29-1 with TRBJ1-2; no clear D. The germline CDR1 and CDR2 sequences are SQVTM and ANQGSEA. The CDR3 has 12 residues. The ends were cut back, 5 bases at V and 0 bases at J, with 7 bases in the middle. Here the CDR3 DNA reads TGCAGCGTTCCCGGGGCTAACTATGGCTACACCTTC. The encoded protein is CSVPGANYGYTF.

The chain carries TRBV4-1 and TRBJ2-7; maybe TRBD1 (5 bases). The V gene lost 0 bases and the J gene lost 2 bases, with 14 bases spanning the gap. The CDR3 is 16 residues long. Per the germline V gene, CDR1 is MGHRA and CDR2 is YSYEKL. CDR3 protein: CASSQESAGRTYEQYF. The DNA for the CDR3 is TGCGCCAGCAGCCAAGAATCGGCAGGGCGAACCTACGAGCAGTACTTC.

The J gene is TRBJ1-5, the V gene TRBV7-6; D gene uncertain. This CDR3 has 13 residues. V lost 1 base and J lost 4, with 5 bases in between. The germline gives CDR1 SGHVS, CDR2 FNYEAQ. Here the CDR3 DNA reads TGTGCCAGCAGCTTAGGCCAGAATCAGCCCCAGCATTTT. Amino acids: CASSLGQNQPQHF.

As regards this clone: Other nucleotide sequences from this sample produce the same CDR3. This sequence joins TRBV5-6 and TRBJ1-6, with 7 bases that match TRBD1. The CDR3 has 14 amino acids. Germline-derived CDR1 and CDR2 are SGHDT and YYEEEE. The V gene end was trimmed by 2 bases and the J gene end by 5 bases; junction bases not matched to a gene: 1. CDR3 residues: CASSFGTDNSPLHF. The CDR3 nucleotides are TGTGCCAGCAGCTTCGGGACAGATAATTCACCCCTCCACTTT.

The genes are TRBV5-4 and TRBJ1-4; 8 bases align to TRBD1. Germline loops: CDR1 SGHNT, CDR2 YYREEE (reference sequence). Unmatched junction bases numbered 4, after V lost 1 base and J lost 8 bases. The CDR3 has 14 amino acids. In DNA, the CDR3 is TGTGCCAGCAGCTTGCAGGGGGCGGTCGAAAAACTGTTTTTT. Translating gives CASSLQGAVEKLFF.

The chain carries TRBV19 and TRBJ2-1; D unclear. This CDR3 region has 15 residues. V shed 4 bases and J shed 4 bases, with 14 bases lying between them. Germline V gives CDR1 LNHDA, CDR2 SQIVND (reference sequence). The CDR3 nucleotides are TGTGCCAGTAGTAACCCCCTACTCTTATACAATGAGCAGTTCTTC. Translated, it gives CASSNPLLLYNEQFF.

This sequence joins TRBV10-3 and TRBJ1-1; 9 bases agree with TRBD1. This CDR3 comprises 15 residues. Trimming cost V 7 bases and J 3 bases; bases outside gene matches: 9. Germline V gene sequence: CDR1 ENHRY, CDR2 SYGVKD. CDR3 residues: CAIMGTGQGYTEAFF. Written as DNA, the CDR3 is TGTGCCATCATGGGGACAGGGCAAGGGTACACTGAAGCTTTCTTT.

CDR3 residues: CASSIDLAGSNYEQYF. CDR3 bases: TGTGCCAGTAGTATTGATCTAGCGGGGAGCAATTACGAGCAGTACTTC. The chain recombines TRBV19 with TRBJ2-7; 9 bases line up with TRBD2. From germline, CDR1 is LNHDA and CDR2 SQIVND (reference sequence). J lost 4 bases, V lost 3 bases, and 10 bases had no gene match. The CDR3 length is 16 residues.

The chain recombines TRBV5-1 with TRBJ2-3; D uncertain. The CDR3 totals 14 residues. Deletions cut 5 bases from V and 2 bases from J, with 12 bases between. Germline assignment: CDR1 SGHRS and CDR2 YFSETQ. CDR3 region: CASSYSSTTDTQYF. For the CDR3, the DNA is TGCGCCAGCAGTTATAGCAGCACCACAGATACGCAGTATTTT.

V usage is TRBV4-2 and J usage is TRBJ2-3, with 9 positions matching TRBD1. The CDR3 runs to 17 residues. The V and J ends lost 0 bases and 3 bases, in that order; junction bases with no gene match: 7. Germline CDR1 is LGHNA and CDR2 is YNFKEQ. The CDR3 nucleotides are TGTGCCAGCAGCCAAGATTGGGGACAGGGAGGGACAGATACGCAGTATTTT. It yields the protein CASSQDWGQGGTDTQYF.

J is TRBJ2-1 and V is TRBV6-5; weak D call: TRBD1 (5 bases). The CDR3 runs to 11 residues. V gave up 7 bases and J gave up 8 bases, with 9 bases separating them. CDR1 is MNHEY, CDR2 SVGAGI, per germline. This CDR3 reads CASTDRYEQFF. DNA for the CDR3: TGTGCCAGCACCGACAGATATGAGCAGTTCTTC.

V and J are TRBV5-4 and TRBJ1-1; D gene ambiguous. Looked up from germline, CDR1 is SGHNT and CDR2 is YYREEE (reference sequence). This CDR3 comprises 14 residues. Trimming cost V 3 bases and J 1 base, with 10 bases left between them. CDR3 nucleotides: TGTGCCAGCAGCTCCCCCCTAAAGAACACTGAAGCTTTCTTT. Encoded protein: CASSSPLKNTEAFF.

The chain joins TRBV4-3 to TRBJ2-3; D perhaps matches TRBD2 (5 bases). Germline CDR1 and CDR2: LGHNA and YSLEER. The CDR3 has 15 residues. V was trimmed by 2 bases and J by 1 base, leaving 10 bases between them. CDR3 coding DNA: TGCGCCAGCAGCCAATCGGAGGTTGGCACAGATACGCAGTATTTT. Translation: CASSQSEVGTDTQYF.

The chain has TRBV6-7 and TRBJ1-2; a weak D match, TRBD1 (6 bases). TRBV6-7 is treated as an ORF (open reading frame) with a function not yet certain. The length of the CDR3 is 15 residues. Trimming pared 5 bases from V and 4 bases from J, leaving 17 bases between. The CDR3 bases are TGTGCCAGCAGTAGACGGACAGCTCACTTCTATGGCTACACCTTC. Translating it yields CASSRRTAHFYGYTF.

The V call is TRBV10-3, the J call TRBJ2-3; tentative D call: TRBD2 (7 bases). V was shortened by 2 bases and J by 3 bases, with 9 bases between the two germline ends. This CDR3 contains 14 residues. Looked up from germline, CDR1 is ENHRY and CDR2 is SYGVKD. The CDR3 sequence: CAISERGGTDTQYF. CDR3 in DNA: TGTGCCATCAGTGAGAGGGGGGGTACAGATACGCAGTATTTT.

The chain combines TRBV7-3 with TRBJ2-3; TRBD1 is a possible D gene (6 bases). Trimming took off 2 bases at V and 2 bases at J, with 11 bases between the two ends. This CDR3 is 15 amino acids long. CDR1 is SGHTA and CDR2 is FQGTGA in the germline V gene. In DNA form, the CDR3 reads TGTGCCAGCAGCTTAGACAGGTTTTTCACAGATACGCAGTATTTT. Amino acid sequence: CASSLDRFFTDTQYF.

V gene TRBV7-2 combines with J gene TRBJ2-1; D not resolved. Trimming took 5 bases from V and 7 from J, leaving 6 bases between them. Germline CDR1 is SGHTA and CDR2 is FQGNSA. This CDR3 contains 11 residues. The CDR3 is CASSPRNEQFF. CDR3 bases: TGTGCCAGCAGCCCTAGGAATGAGCAGTTCTTC.

This rearrangement joins TRBV9 to TRBJ2-7, with 9 bases that match TRBD1. CDR3 length equals 14 residues. J lost 2 bases, V lost 4 bases, and 4 bases had no gene match. Germline loops: CDR1 SGDLS, CDR2 YYNGEE. In DNA, the CDR3 is TGTGCCAGCAGCACTGGACAGGGGCCCTACGAGCAGTACTTC. It yields the protein CASSTGQGPYEQYF.